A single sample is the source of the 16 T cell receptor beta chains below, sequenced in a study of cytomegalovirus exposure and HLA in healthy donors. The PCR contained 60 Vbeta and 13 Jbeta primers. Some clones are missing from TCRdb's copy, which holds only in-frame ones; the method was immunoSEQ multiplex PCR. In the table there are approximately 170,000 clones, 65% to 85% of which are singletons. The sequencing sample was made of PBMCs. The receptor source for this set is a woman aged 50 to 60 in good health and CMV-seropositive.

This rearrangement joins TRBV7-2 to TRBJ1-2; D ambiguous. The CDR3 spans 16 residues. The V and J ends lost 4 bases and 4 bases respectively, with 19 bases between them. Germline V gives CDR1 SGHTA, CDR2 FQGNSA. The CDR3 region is CASSSRGGEASYGYTF. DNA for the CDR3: TGTGCCAGCAGCTCTCGCGGCGGTGAAGCTAGCTATGGCTACACCTTC. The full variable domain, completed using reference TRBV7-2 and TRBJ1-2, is GAGVSQSPSNKVTEKGKDVELRCDPISGHTALYWYRQSLGQGLEFLIYFQGNSAPDKSGLPSDRFSAERTGGSVSTLTIQRTQQEDSAVYLCASSSRGGEASYGYTFGSGTRLTVV.

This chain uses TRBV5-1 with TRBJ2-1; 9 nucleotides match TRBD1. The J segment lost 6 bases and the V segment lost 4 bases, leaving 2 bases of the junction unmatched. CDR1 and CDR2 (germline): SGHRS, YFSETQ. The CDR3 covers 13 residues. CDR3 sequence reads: CASSPGQGNEQFF. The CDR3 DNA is TGCGCCAGCAGCCCGGGACAGGGCAATGAGCAGTTCTTC.

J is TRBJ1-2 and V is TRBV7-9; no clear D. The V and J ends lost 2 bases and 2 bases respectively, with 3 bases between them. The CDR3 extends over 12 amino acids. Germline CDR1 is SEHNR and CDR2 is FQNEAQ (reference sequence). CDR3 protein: CASSLINYGYTF. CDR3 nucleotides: TGTGCCAGCAGCTTAATAAACTATGGCTACACCTTC.

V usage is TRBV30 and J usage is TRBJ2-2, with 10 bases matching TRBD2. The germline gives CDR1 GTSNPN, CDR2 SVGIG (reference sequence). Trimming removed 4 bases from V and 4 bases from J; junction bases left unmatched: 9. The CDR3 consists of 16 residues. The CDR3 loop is CAWTRWSGGGTGELFF. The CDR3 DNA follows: TGTGCCTGGACCCGTTGGAGCGGGGGGGGCACCGGGGAGCTGTTTTTT.

The chain's CDR3 is CASSLMGTGSTDTQYF. The DNA of the CDR3 is TGTGCCAGCAGCTTAATGGGGACAGGGAGCACAGATACGCAGTATTTT. The chain employs TRBV7-3 and TRBJ2-3; 9 bases align to TRBD1. CDR1 is SGHTA, CDR2 FQGTGA, per germline. Germline trimming cut 1 base from V and 0 bases from J; bases unmatched to any gene: 2. The CDR3 is 16 amino acids.

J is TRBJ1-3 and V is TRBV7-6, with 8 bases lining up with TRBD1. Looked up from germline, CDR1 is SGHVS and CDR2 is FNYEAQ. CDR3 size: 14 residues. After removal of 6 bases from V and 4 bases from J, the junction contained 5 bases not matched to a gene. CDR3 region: CASSHRGFGNTIYF. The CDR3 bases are TGTGCCAGCAGTCACAGGGGGTTCGGAAACACCATATATTTT.

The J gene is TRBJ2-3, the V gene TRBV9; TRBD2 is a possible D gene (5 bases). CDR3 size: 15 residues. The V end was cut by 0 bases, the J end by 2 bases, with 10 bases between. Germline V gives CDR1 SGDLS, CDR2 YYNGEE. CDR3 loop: CASSVGSGFTDTQYF. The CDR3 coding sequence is TGTGCCAGCAGCGTAGGGAGCGGATTCACAGATACGCAGTATTTT. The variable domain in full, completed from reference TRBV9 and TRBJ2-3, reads DSGVTQTPKHLITATGQRVTLRCSPRSGDLSVYWYQQSLDQGLQFLIQYYNGEERAKGNILERFSAQQFPDLHSELNLSSLELGDSALYFCASSVGSGFTDTQYFGPGTRLTVL.

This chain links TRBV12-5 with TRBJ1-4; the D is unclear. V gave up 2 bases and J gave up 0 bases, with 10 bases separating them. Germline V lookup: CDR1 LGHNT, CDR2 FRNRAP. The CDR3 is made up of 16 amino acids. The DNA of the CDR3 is TGTGCTAGTGGTTTGAGAGGAGTTGCAACTAATGAAAAACTGTTTTTT. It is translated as CASGLRGVATNEKLFF.

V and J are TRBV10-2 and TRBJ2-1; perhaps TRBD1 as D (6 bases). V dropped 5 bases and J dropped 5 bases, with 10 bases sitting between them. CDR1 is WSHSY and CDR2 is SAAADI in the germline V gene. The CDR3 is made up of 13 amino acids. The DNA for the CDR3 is TGCGCCAGCAGTAGGGACATTCACAATGAGCAGTTCTTC. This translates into CASSRDIHNEQFF.

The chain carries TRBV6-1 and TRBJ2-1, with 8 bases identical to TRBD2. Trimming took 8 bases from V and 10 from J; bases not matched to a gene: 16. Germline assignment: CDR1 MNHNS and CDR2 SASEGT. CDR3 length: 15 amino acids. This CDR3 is CASGRGSGGGDEQFF. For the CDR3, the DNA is TGTGCCAGCGGAAGAGGGAGCGGGGGAGGGGACGAGCAGTTCTTC.

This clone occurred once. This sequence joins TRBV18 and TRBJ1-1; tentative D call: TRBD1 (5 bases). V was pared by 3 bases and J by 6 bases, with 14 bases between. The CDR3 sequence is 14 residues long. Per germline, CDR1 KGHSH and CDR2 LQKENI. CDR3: CASSPGTGSPEAFF. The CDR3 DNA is TGTGCCAGCTCACCGGGGACCGGGAGCCCTGAAGCTTTCTTT.

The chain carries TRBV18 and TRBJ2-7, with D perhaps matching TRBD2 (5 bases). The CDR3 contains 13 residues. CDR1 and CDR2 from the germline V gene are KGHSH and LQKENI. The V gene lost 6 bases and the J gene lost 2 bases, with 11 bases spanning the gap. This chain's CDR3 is CASSPDWTYEQYF. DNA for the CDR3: TGTGCCAGCTCGCCGGACTGGACCTACGAGCAGTACTTC.

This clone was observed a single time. The CDR3 loop reads CASSQAGAEQYF. The CDR3 nucleotides are TGCGCCAGCAGCCAAGCTGGGGCTGAGCAGTACTTC. The chain combines TRBV4-3 with TRBJ2-5; tentative D call: TRBD1 (5 bases). Trimming removed 1 base from V and 11 bases from J, with 11 bases in between. Germline values: CDR1 LGHNA, CDR2 YSLEER. This CDR3 is 12 amino acids long.

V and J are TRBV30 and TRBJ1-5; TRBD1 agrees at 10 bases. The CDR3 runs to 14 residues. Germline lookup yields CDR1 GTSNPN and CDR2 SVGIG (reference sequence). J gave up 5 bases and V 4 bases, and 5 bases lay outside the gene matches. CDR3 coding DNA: TGTGCCTGGAAGGGACAGGGGTTGGATCAGCCCCAGCATTTT. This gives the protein CAWKGQGLDQPQHF.

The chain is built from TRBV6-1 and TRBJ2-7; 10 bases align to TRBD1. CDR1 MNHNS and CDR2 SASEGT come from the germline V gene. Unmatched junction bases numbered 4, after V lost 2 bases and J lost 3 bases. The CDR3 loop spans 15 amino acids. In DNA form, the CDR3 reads TGTGCCAGCAGTGAACCCGGGACAGGGGACTACGAGCAGTACTTC. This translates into CASSEPGTGDYEQYF.

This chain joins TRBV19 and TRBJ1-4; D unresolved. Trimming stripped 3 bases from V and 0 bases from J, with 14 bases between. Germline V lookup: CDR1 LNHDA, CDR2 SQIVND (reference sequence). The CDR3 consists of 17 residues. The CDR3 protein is CASSIGRRRTTNEKLFF. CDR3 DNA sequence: TGTGCCAGTAGTATTGGTCGACGGCGGACAACTAATGAAAAACTGTTTTTT.